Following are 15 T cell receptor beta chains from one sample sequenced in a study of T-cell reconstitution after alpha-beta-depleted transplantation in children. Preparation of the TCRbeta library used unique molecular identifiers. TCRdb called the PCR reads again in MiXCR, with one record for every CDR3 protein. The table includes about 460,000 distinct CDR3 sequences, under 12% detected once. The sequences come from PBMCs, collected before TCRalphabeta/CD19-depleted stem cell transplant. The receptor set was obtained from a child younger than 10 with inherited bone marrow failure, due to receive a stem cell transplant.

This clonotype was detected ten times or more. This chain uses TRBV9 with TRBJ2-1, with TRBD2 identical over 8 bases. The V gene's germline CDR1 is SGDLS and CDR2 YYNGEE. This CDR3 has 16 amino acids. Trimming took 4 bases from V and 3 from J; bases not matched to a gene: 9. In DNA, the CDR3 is TGTGCCAGCAGCCCCACTCTAGCGGGCATCTACAATGAGCAGTTCTTC. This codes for CASSPTLAGIYNEQFF.

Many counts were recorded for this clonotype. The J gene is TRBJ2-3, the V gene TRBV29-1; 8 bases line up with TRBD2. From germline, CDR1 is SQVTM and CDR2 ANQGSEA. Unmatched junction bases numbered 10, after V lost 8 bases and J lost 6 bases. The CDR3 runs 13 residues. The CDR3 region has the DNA TGCAGCCTACTAGCGGAAGGGAGGGATACGCAGTATTTT. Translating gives CSLLAEGRDTQYF.

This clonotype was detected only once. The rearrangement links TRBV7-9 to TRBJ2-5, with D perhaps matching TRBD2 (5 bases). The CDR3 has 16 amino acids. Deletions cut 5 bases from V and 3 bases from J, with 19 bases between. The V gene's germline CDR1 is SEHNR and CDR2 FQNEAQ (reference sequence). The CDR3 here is CASSHSGSRAEETQYF. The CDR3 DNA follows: TGTGCCAGCAGCCATTCGGGGTCTCGCGCGGAAGAGACCCAGTACTTC.

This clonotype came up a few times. CDR3 sequence: CASSPVAAGGPLLPQQYF. The CDR3 bases are TGCGCCAGCAGCCCCGTCGCAGCGGGAGGGCCCTTGCTGCCCCAGCAGTACTTC. The chain carries TRBV5-1 and TRBJ2-7, with 10 bases matching TRBD2. CDR1 and CDR2 from the germline V gene are SGHRS and YFSETQ. The CDR3 totals 18 residues. V lost 4 bases and J lost 8; bases outside the gene matches: 21.

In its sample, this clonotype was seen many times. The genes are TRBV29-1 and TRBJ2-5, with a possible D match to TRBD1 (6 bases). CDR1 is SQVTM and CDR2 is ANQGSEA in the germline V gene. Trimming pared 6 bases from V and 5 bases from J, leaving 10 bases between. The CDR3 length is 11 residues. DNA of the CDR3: TGCAGCGTCCAGGGGCTCGAGACCCAGTACTTC. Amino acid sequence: CSVQGLETQYF.

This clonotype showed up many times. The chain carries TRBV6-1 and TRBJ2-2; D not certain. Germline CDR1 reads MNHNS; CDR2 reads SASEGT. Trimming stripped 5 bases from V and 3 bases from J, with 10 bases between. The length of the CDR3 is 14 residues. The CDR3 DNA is TGTGCCAGCAGTCGCGACCTAGACACCGGGGAGCTGTTTTTT. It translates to CASSRDLDTGELFF.

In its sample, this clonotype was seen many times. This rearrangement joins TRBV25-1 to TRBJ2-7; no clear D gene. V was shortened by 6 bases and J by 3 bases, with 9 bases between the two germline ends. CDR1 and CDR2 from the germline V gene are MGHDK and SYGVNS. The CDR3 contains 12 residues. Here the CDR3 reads CASRDRNYEQYF. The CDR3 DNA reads TGTGCCAGCAGGGACCGAAACTACGAGCAGTACTTC.

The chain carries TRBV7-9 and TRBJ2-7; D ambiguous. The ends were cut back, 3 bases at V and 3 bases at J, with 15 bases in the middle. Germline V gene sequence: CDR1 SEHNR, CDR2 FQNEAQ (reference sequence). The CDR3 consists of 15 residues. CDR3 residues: CASSFTRDRGYEQYF. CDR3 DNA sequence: TGTGCCAGCAGCTTCACCCGCGACCGCGGCTACGAGCAGTACTTC. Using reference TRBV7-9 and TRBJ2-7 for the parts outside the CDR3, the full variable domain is DTGVSQNPRHKITKRGQNVTFRCDPISEHNRLYWYRQTLGQGPEFLTYFQNEAQLEKSRLLSDRFSAERPKGSFSTLEIQRTEQGDSAMYLCASSFTRDRGYEQYFGPGTRLTVT.

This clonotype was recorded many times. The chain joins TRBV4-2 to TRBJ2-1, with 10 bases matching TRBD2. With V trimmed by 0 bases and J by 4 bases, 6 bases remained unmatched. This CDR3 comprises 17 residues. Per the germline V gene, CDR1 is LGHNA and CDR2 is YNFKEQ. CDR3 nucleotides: TGTGCCAGCAGCCAAGATCCACTAGCGGGACGATACAATGAGCAGTTCTTC. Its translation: CASSQDPLAGRYNEQFF.

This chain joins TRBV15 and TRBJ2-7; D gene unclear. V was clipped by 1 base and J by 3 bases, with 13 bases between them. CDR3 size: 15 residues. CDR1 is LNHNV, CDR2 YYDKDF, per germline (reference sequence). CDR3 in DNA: TGTGCCACCAGCAGAGGAGACACCCACCTCTACGAGCAGTACTTC. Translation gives CATSRGDTHLYEQYF.

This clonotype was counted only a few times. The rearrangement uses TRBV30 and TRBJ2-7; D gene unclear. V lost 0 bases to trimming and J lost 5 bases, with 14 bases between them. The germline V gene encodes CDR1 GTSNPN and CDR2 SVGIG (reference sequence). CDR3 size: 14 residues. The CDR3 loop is CAWSVLRNSHEQYF. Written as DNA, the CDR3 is TGTGCCTGGAGTGTACTCCGTAATTCCCACGAGCAGTACTTC.

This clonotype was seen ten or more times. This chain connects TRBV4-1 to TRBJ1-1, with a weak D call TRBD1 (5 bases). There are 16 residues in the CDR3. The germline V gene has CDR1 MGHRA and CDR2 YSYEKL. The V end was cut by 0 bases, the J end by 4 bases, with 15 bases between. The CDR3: CASSQDPGTWATEAFF. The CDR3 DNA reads TGCGCCAGCAGCCAAGACCCCGGGACCTGGGCCACTGAAGCTTTCTTT.

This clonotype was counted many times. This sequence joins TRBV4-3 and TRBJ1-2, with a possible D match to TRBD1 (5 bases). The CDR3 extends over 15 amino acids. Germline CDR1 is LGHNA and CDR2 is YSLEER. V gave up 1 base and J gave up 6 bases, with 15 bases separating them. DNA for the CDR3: TGCGCCAGCAGCCAAGTCGGGCAGGGAAGGGATGGCTACACCTTC. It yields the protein CASSQVGQGRDGYTF.

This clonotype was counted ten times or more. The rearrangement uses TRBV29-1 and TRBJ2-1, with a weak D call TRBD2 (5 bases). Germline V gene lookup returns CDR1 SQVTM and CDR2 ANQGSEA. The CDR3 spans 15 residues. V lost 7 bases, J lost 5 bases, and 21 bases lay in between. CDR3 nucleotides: TGCAGCGCCCTAAGTGGGAGAAATGTCCACAATGAGCAGTTCTTC. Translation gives CSALSGRNVHNEQFF.

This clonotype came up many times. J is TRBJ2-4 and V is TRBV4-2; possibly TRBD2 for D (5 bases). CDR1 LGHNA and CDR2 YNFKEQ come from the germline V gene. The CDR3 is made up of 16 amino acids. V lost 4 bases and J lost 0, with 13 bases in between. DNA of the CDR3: TGTGCCAGCAGCCGTGACGCGGGTCCAGCCAAAAACATTCAGTACTTC. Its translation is CASSRDAGPAKNIQYF.